The source of this T cell receptor (beta chain) is a study of blood T cell repertoires in COVID-19. Study at large: T cells, B-cell-depleted T cells, or PBMCs provided the cDNA or gDNA that served as material.

This clone has just one count. Original methodology: Nucleated cell counts were estimated from reference gene primer amplification. Sequencing used immunoSEQ multiplex PCR; TCRdb keeps in-frame clones, though not all of them. V and J calls and clone size are those listed in that table; D and trimming were worked out from the DNA. The data hold fewer than 250,000 clones, with 85% to 95% observed a single time. CDR1 is SGHDN, CDR2 FVKESK, per germline. V was clipped by 4 bases and J by 0 bases, with 13 bases between them. The CDR3 runs to 16 residues. It was during active infection that Seattle patients were enrolled and then longitudinally followed.

The clonotype was recovered from a man younger than 45 with COVID-19, enrolled during active disease. This chain joins TRBV14 and TRBJ2-1, with a possible D match to TRBD2 (5 bases). Sequenced: peripheral blood. CDR3 nucleotide sequence: TGTGCCAGCAGCCCCTACTTGGGGAGCTCCTACAATGAGCAGTTCTTC. Translating gives CASSPYLGSSYNEQFF.